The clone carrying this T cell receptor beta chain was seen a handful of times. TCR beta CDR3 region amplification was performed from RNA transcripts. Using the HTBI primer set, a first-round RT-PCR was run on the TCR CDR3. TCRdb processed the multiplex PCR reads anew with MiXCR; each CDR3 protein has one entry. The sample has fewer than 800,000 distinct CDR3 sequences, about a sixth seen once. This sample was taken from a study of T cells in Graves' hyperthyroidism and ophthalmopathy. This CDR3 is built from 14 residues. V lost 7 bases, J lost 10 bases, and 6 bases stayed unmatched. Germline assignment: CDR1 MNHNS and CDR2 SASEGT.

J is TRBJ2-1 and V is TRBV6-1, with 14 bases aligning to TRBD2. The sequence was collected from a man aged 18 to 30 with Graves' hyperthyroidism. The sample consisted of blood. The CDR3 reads CASTRTSGRSEQFF. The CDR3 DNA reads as TGTGCCAGCACGAGGACTAGCGGGAGGAGCGAGCAGTTCTTC.